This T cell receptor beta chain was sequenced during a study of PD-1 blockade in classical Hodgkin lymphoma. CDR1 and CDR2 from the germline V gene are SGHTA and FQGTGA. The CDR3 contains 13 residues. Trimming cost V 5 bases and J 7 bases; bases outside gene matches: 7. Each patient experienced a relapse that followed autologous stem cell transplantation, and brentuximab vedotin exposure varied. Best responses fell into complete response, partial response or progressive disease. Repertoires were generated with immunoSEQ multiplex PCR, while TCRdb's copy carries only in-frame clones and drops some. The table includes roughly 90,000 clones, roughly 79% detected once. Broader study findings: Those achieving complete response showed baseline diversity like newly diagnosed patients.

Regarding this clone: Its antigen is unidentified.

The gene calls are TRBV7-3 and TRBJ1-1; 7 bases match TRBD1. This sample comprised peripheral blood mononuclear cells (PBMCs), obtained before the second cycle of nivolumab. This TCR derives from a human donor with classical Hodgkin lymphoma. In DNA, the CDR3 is TGTGCCAGCAGCCTCCTACGACAGGGTGAAGCTTTCTTT. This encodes CASSLLRQGEAFF.